What follows is one T cell receptor beta chain and its context. As processed by the authors: Cell counts per sample came from amplifying reference gene primers. Produced via immunoSEQ multiplex PCR; TCRdb's table is partial and in-frame only. D and trimming were read from the DNA, whereas the V and J calls and clone size are those reported in that table. The table has about 100,000 clones, about 91% seen once. The CDR3 loop spans 14 amino acids. J lost 2 bases, V lost 0 bases, and 2 bases had no gene match. From germline, CDR1 is SGHDT and CDR2 YYEEEE. The entry originates in a study of blood T cell repertoires in COVID-19.

This chain connects TRBV5-6 to TRBJ2-7; TRBD1 matches 7 bases. The sequencing input was peripheral blood. The receptor was derived from a human donor in a cohort sampled during active COVID-19. CDR3 nucleotides: TGTGCCAGCAGCTTGGAGGGGACAGCCTACGAGCAGTACTTC. It codes for CASSLEGTAYEQYF.